These 27 T cell receptor beta chains came from one sample sequenced in a study of identical twins. TCRdb re-called the 5' RACE reads through MiXCR, storing one row per CDR3 protein. The table lists about 470,000 distinct CDR3 sequences, roughly 24% of them singletons. The same sample was also studied in work on T cells expressing NK-cell markers.

The source material was CD4+ T cells sorted from blood. The receptors originated from a young woman in good health.

V usage is TRBV27 and J usage is TRBJ2-3; 9 bases line up with TRBD1. The CDR3 extends over 16 amino acids. J gave up 1 base and V 7 bases, and 9 bases lay outside the gene matches. Per the germline V gene, CDR1 is MNHEY and CDR2 is SMNVEV (reference sequence). The CDR3 region is CASTGGTGQGTDTQYF. The CDR3 nucleotides read TGTGCCAGCACCGGAGGGACAGGGCAGGGCACAGATACGCAGTATTTT.

This chain links TRBV7-2 with TRBJ2-1, with D possibly matching TRBD2 (6 bases). Deletions cut 5 bases from V and 0 bases from J, with 14 bases between. Germline CDR1 is SGHTA and CDR2 is FQGNSA. The CDR3 is made up of 16 amino acids. CDR3 residues: CASSGGLSSSYNEQFF. Here the CDR3 DNA reads TGTGCCAGCAGCGGGGGACTCTCGAGCTCCTACAATGAGCAGTTCTTC.

The J gene is TRBJ1-1, the V gene TRBV5-1; 9 bases are shared with TRBD1. V dropped 4 bases and J dropped 1; count of bases not matched to a gene: 5. The CDR3 is 15 residues long. Germline V gene sequence: CDR1 SGHRS, CDR2 YFSETQ. CDR3 sequence: CASSGRQGGNTEAFF. The DNA of the CDR3 is TGCGCCAGCAGCGGAAGACAGGGGGGGAACACTGAAGCTTTCTTT.

The chain links TRBV9 to TRBJ1-2; 7 bases are a match to TRBD1. The ends lost 3 bases at V and 7 bases at J; junction bases unmatched: 9. This CDR3 region has 14 residues. Germline V gene lookup returns CDR1 SGDLS and CDR2 YYNGEE. This CDR3 reads CASSAGQALTGYTF. Here the CDR3 DNA reads TGTGCCAGCAGCGCCGGACAGGCCCTTACTGGCTACACCTTC.

J is TRBJ2-2 and V is TRBV10-1, with 9 bases identical to TRBD2. CDR3 length equals 15 residues. Unmatched junction bases numbered 6, after V lost 5 bases and J lost 5 bases. CDR1 and CDR2 (germline): WNHNN, SYGVQD (reference sequence). CDR3 sequence: CASSTGTSRTGELFF. Written as DNA, the CDR3 is TGCGCCAGCAGTACCGGGACTAGCAGAACCGGGGAGCTGTTTTTT.

This clonotype was found many times. V gene TRBV6-5 combines with J gene TRBJ2-7; weak D call: TRBD1 (6 bases). The CDR3 runs 14 residues. The germline V and J ends were trimmed by 1 base and 2 bases, with 9 bases remaining between them. Germline CDR1 MNHEY, CDR2 SVGAGI. For the CDR3, the DNA is TGTGCCAGCAGTTACTTGGGACATACCTACGAGCAGTACTTC. Translation gives CASSYLGHTYEQYF.

There are a few counts of this clonotype. The chain combines TRBV20-1 with TRBJ2-3, with TRBD1 as a possible D gene (6 bases). Trimming shortened V by 1 base and J by 4 bases, and 15 bases separated the two germline ends. The germline gives CDR1 DFQATT, CDR2 SNEGSKA (reference sequence). The CDR3 is 15 residues long. CDR3 DNA: TGCAGTGCTAGAGTGGCCAGGGGTTCCCCAGATACGCAGTATTTT. It codes for CSARVARGSPDTQYF.

The chain recombines TRBV29-1 with TRBJ2-3; 7 nucleotides align to TRBD2. V trimming: 7 bases; J trimming: 7 bases; junction bases outside the gene matches: 14. CDR1 and CDR2 (germline): SQVTM, ANQGSEA. The CDR3 consists of 14 residues. CDR3 loop: CSDKIGGSSNTQYF. CDR3 sequence (DNA): TGCAGCGATAAAATAGGCGGGAGTAGTAATACGCAGTATTTT.

The rearrangement links TRBV20-1 to TRBJ2-7; D ambiguous. This CDR3 contains 11 residues. V lost 5 bases and J lost 2, with 7 bases in between. Germline-derived CDR1 and CDR2 are DFQATT and SNEGSKA (reference sequence). The CDR3 protein is CSAGLAYEQYF. CDR3 DNA: TGCAGTGCTGGCCTCGCCTACGAGCAGTACTTC.

The rearrangement links TRBV5-1 to TRBJ2-1; 14 bases are shared with TRBD2. The V segment lost 3 bases and the J segment 15 bases; nucleotides outside the gene matches: 5. The CDR3 sequence is 13 residues long. Germline values: CDR1 SGHRS, CDR2 YFSETQ. The DNA for the CDR3 is TGCGCCAGCAGCTCCCGGACTAGCGGGGGGTGGTTCTTC. Translating it yields CASSSRTSGGWFF.

This chain connects TRBV20-1 to TRBJ2-3; D may correspond to TRBD1 or TRBD2 (7 bases each). Germline values: CDR1 DFQATT, CDR2 SNEGSKA (reference sequence). V lost 4 bases to trimming and J lost 11 bases, with 31 bases between them. The CDR3 contains 17 residues. CDR3 loop: CSAKPSGGEGGSWGQYF. The CDR3 DNA reads TGCAGTGCTAAACCCTCAGGGGGGGAGGGAGGCTCCTGGGGGCAGTATTTT.

The genes are TRBV12-3 or TRBV12-4 and TRBJ2-2; 11 nucleotides line up with TRBD2. This CDR3 comprises 17 residues. Losses at the gene ends were 2 bases for V and 0 bases for J; bases not matched to a gene: 2. The CDR3 is CASSLLLAGANTGELFF. CDR3 bases: TGTGCCAGCAGTTTATTACTAGCGGGGGCGAACACCGGGGAGCTGTTTTTT.

This chain joins TRBV7-9 and TRBJ1-3; D unclear. The CDR3 consists of 14 residues. Trimming took 7 bases from V and 1 from J, leaving 11 bases between them. CDR1 is SEHNR and CDR2 is FQNEAQ in the germline V gene (reference sequence). This CDR3 reads CASTSTSSGNTIYF. The DNA of the CDR3 is TGTGCCAGCACGTCAACAAGTTCTGGAAACACCATATATTTT.

The gene calls are TRBV5-1 and TRBJ2-7; D perhaps matches TRBD2 (5 bases). V lost 0 bases and J lost 0, with 7 bases in between. Germline values: CDR1 SGHRS, CDR2 YFSETQ. There are 14 residues in the CDR3. The CDR3 nucleotides read TGCGCCAGCAGCTTGGAGACTACCTCCTACGAGCAGTACTTC. This translates into CASSLETTSYEQYF.

The genes are TRBV7-8 and TRBJ2-2; TRBD1 matches 10 bases. Germline lookup yields CDR1 SGHVS and CDR2 FQNEAQ. J gave up 7 bases and V 6 bases, and 8 bases lay outside the gene matches. The CDR3 contains 15 residues. The CDR3 DNA reads as TGTGCCAGCAGACTAGGGACAGGGGAAAGCGGGGAGCTGTTTTTT. It codes for CASRLGTGESGELFF.

The chain links TRBV7-2 to TRBJ2-7, with TRBD2 identical over 12 bases. Per germline, CDR1 SGHTA and CDR2 FQGNSA. V was clipped by 1 base and J by 7 bases; unmatched bases: 5. This CDR3 contains 15 residues. CDR3 loop: CASSLELAGGREQYF. Here the CDR3 DNA reads TGTGCCAGCAGCTTAGAACTAGCGGGAGGCCGAGAGCAGTACTTC.

This clonotype was observed a few times. The chain joins TRBV5-1 to TRBJ2-5; 7 nucleotides match TRBD2. V lost 4 bases to trimming and J lost 1 base; unmatched junction nucleotides: 4. CDR3 length: 14 amino acids. Per germline, CDR1 SGHRS and CDR2 YFSETQ. The DNA of the CDR3 is TGCGCCAGCAGCCCGGCGGGGGTCCAAGAGACCCAGTACTTC. Residues: CASSPAGVQETQYF. The full variable domain, completed using reference TRBV5-1 and TRBJ2-5, is KAGVTQTPRYLIKTRGQQVTLSCSPISGHRSVSWYQQTPGQGLQFLFEYFSETQRNKGNFPGRFSGRQFSNSRSEMNVSTLELGDSALYLCASSPAGVQETQYFGPGTRLLVL.

The V call is TRBV29-1, the J call TRBJ2-1, with D possibly being TRBD2 (6 bases). Germline V gives CDR1 SQVTM, CDR2 ANQGSEA. There are 13 residues in the CDR3. V was cut by 3 bases and J by 6 bases, with 12 bases left in between. DNA for the CDR3: TGCAGCGTTGATTCCGGGACTCCCAATGAGCAGTTCTTC. It codes for CSVDSGTPNEQFF.

The CDR3 sequence is CSASADRALLDTQYF. CDR3 nucleotides: TGCAGTGCTAGCGCCGACAGGGCCTTGTTAGATACGCAGTATTTT. The rearrangement links TRBV20-1 to TRBJ2-3; 7 nucleotides line up with TRBD1. The CDR3 is made up of 15 amino acids. Looked up from germline, CDR1 is DFQATT and CDR2 is SNEGSKA (reference sequence). Germline trimming cut 3 bases from V and 5 bases from J; bases unmatched to any gene: 11.

The table lists this clonotype with a few counts. The rearrangement links TRBV20-1 to TRBJ2-7, with no clear D. The CDR3 covers 12 residues. V was clipped by 2 bases and J by 0 bases, with 5 bases between them. Looked up from germline, CDR1 is DFQATT and CDR2 is SNEGSKA (reference sequence). The CDR3 coding sequence is TGCAGTGCTAGAAGGTTCTCCTACGAGCAGTACTTC. As protein: CSARRFSYEQYF.

The chain combines TRBV28 with TRBJ1-2; D remains unclear. Germline-derived CDR1 and CDR2 are MDHEN and SYDVKM. Trimming pared 4 bases from V and 2 bases from J, leaving 5 bases between. The CDR3 sequence is 12 residues long. The CDR3 region has the DNA TGTGCCAGCAGTTCCCTGAACTATGGCTACACCTTC. Encoded protein: CASSSLNYGYTF.

The chain combines TRBV29-1 with TRBJ2-7; 9 positions match TRBD2. The CDR3 totals 13 residues. The V and J ends lost 6 bases and 4 bases, in that order; junction bases with no gene match: 7. CDR1 and CDR2 from the germline V gene are SQVTM and ANQGSEA. CDR3 residues: CSVNGLAGYEQYF. The CDR3 DNA follows: TGCAGCGTCAACGGGCTAGCGGGATACGAGCAGTACTTC.

This chain joins TRBV7-2 and TRBJ2-4; D gene uncertain. Germline V gene lookup returns CDR1 SGHTA and CDR2 FQGNSA. The CDR3 is made up of 11 amino acids. V dropped 5 bases and J dropped 6 bases, with 5 bases sitting between them. The CDR3 loop reads CASSRRNIQYF. DNA for the CDR3: TGTGCCAGCAGCCGAAGAAACATTCAGTACTTC.

This clonotype was seen a handful of times. The chain combines TRBV11-2 with TRBJ2-7; 7 positions match TRBD1. Germline V gene data show CDR1 as SGHAT and CDR2 as FQNNGV. The CDR3 extends over 14 amino acids. With V trimmed by 6 bases and J by 1 base, 6 bases remained unmatched. CDR3 residues: CASSPMTGSYEQYF. CDR3 sequence (DNA): TGTGCCAGCAGTCCAATGACAGGGTCCTACGAGCAGTACTTC.

This rearrangement joins TRBV6-1 to TRBJ2-7; 9 bases are shared with TRBD1. The length of the CDR3 is 14 residues. Germline V CDR1 and CDR2: MNHNS, SASEGT. The J segment lost 4 bases and the V segment lost 6 bases, leaving 7 bases of the junction unmatched. The CDR3 loop is CASSRQGDLYEQYF. CDR3 coding DNA: TGTGCCAGCAGCAGACAGGGGGACTTATACGAGCAGTACTTC.

The genes are TRBV20-1 and TRBJ1-3; D call uncertain. Trimming removed 8 bases at V and 0 bases at J, with 5 bases between. The CDR3 runs 11 residues. Germline CDR1 DFQATT, CDR2 SNEGSKA (reference sequence). As DNA, the CDR3 is TGCAGTACGAACTCTGGAAACACCATATATTTT. Translated: CSTNSGNTIYF.

J is TRBJ2-1 and V is TRBV20-1; D is possibly TRBD2 (6 bases). The CDR3 covers 15 residues. Trimming left V 6 bases short and J 1 base short, with 16 bases between. Germline CDR1 reads DFQATT; CDR2 reads SNEGSKA (reference sequence). CDR3 protein: CSARGGGRSYNEQFF. CDR3 nucleotides: TGCAGTGCCCGGGGTGGGGGGAGATCCTACAATGAGCAGTTCTTC.